What follows is one T cell receptor beta chain and its context. Its specificity is not known. This specimen belongs to a study of shared clonotypes between healthy human individuals. Study-level background: Each donor contributed plates that comprised three CD4 naive, three CD4 memory, two CD8 naive and one CD8 memory. The study's findings and limits: Although depth was large, rarefaction showed that sequencing of the sorted subsets was incomplete. Naive CD4 clonotype sharing across a handful of donors was 5% to 6%.

The CDR3 spans 12 residues. V lost 4 bases and J lost 5, with 7 bases in between. CDR1 and CDR2 (germline): SGHVS, FNYEAQ. It was CD45RO-negative cells, positively selected for CCR7, that made up naive CD8 cells, with terminally differentiated effector memory CD45RA+ cells excluded. Profiled with immunoSEQ multiplex PCR; TCRdb holds only in-frame clones, not every one. The sample records about 2.1 million clones, 93% being singletons. The clonotype was recovered from a man aged 18 to 30 in good health. Some clones in this sample may be carry-over from other donors' samples. The chain carries TRBV7-6 and TRBJ2-3, with D maybe TRBD1 (5 bases). Sequencing input: naive CD8+ T cells from PBMCs. The CDR3: CASSYTGDTQYF. CDR3 DNA: TGTGCCAGCAGCTATACAGGAGATACGCAGTATTTT.